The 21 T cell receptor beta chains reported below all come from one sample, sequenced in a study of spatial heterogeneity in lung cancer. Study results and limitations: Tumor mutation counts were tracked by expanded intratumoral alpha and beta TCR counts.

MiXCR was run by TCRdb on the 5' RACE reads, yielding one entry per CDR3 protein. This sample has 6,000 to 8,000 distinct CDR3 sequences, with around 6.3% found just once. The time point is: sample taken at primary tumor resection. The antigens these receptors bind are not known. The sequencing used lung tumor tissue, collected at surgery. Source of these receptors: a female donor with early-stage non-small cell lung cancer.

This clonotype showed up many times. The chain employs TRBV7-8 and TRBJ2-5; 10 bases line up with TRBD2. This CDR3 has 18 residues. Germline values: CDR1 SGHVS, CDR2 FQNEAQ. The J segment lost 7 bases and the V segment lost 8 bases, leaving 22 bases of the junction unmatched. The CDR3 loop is CASVPRGAGGSGGRTQYF. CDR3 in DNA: TGTGCCAGCGTCCCCCGGGGAGCGGGAGGGTCAGGGGGGAGGACCCAGTACTTC. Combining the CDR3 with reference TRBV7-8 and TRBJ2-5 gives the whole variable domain GAGVSQSPRYKVAKRGQDVALRCDPISGHVSLFWYQQALGQGPEFLTYFQNEAQLDKSGLPSDRFFAERPEGSVSTLKIQRTQQEDSAVYLCASVPRGAGGSGGRTQYFGPGTRLLVL.

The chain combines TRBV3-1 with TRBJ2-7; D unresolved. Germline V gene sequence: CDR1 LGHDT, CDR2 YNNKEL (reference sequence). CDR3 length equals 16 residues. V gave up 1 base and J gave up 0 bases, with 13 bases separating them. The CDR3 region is CASSQGSRLSSYEQYF. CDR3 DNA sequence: TGTGCCAGCAGCCAAGGGTCACGACTCAGCTCCTACGAGCAGTACTTC.

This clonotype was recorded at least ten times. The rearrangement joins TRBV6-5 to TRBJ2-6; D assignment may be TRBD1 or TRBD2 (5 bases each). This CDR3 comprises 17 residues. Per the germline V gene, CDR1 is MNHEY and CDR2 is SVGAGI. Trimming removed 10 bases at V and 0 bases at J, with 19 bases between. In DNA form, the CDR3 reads TGTGCCACCTCTCGGGGCCCGAGCCACTCTGGGGCCAACGTCCTGACTTTC. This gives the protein CATSRGPSHSGANVLTF.

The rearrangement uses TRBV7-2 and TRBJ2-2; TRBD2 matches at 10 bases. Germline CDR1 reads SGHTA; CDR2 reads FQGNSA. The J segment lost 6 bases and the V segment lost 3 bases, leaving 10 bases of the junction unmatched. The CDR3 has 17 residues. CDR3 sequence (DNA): TGTGCCAGCAGCTTGGCACTAGCGGGATACTTTTCCGGGGAGCTGTTTTTT. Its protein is CASSLALAGYFSGELFF. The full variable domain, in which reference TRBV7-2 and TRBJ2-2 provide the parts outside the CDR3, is GAGVSQSPSNKVTEKGKDVELRCDPISGHTALYWYRQSLGQGLEFLIYFQGNSAPDKSGLPSDRFSAERTGGSVSTLTIQRTQQEDSAVYLCASSLALAGYFSGELFFGEGSRLTVL.

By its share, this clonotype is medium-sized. In DNA form, the CDR3 reads TGTGCCATCAGTCCCGGGACAGGGGGAGCTTTCTTT. Translating gives CAISPGTGGAFF. The chain joins TRBV10-3 to TRBJ1-1, with TRBD1 identical over 11 bases. After removal of 5 bases from V and 10 bases from J, the junction contained 3 bases not matched to a gene. Germline V lookup: CDR1 ENHRY, CDR2 SYGVKD. CDR3 length: 12 residues.

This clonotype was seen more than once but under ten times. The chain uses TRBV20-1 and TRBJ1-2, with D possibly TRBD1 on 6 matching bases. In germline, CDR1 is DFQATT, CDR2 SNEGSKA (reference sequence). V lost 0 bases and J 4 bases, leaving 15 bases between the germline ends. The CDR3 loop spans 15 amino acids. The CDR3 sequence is CSARDFGGDSYGYTF. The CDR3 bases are TGCAGTGCTAGAGATTTTGGGGGCGACTCCTATGGCTACACCTTC.

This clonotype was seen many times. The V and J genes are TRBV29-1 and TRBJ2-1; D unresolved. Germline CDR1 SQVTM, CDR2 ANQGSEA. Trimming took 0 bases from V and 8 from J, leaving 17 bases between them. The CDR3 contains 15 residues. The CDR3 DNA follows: TGCAGCGTTGAAGATCCCCCCCCCATTGGGCATGAGCAGTTCTTC. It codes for CSVEDPPPIGHEQFF.

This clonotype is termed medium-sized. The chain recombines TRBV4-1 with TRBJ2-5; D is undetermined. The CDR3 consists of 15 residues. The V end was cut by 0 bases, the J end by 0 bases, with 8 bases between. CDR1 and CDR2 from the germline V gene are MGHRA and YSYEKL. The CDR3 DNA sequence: TGCGCCAGCAGCCAAGATGGGATGTACCAAGAGACCCAGTACTTC. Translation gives CASSQDGMYQETQYF.

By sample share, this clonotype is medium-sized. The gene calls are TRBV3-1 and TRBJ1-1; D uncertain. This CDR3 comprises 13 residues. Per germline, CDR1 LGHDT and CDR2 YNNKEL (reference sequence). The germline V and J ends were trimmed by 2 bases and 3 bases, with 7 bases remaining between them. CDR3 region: CASSQQSYTEAFF. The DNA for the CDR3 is TGTGCCAGCAGCCAACAGAGTTACACTGAAGCTTTCTTT.

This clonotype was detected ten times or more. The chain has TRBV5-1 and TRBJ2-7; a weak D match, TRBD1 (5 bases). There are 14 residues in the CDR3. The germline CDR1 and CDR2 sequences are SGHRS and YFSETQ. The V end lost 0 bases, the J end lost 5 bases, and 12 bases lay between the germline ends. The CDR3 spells CASSLDHRSHEQYF. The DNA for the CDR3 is TGCGCCAGCAGCTTGGATCACAGGTCCCACGAGCAGTACTTC.

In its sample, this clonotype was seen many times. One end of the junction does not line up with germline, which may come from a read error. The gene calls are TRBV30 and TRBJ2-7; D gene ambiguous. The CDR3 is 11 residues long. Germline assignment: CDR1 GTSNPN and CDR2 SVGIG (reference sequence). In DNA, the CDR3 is TGTGCCTGGAGTGTAGGTCCCTCGAGGAACTTC. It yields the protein CAWSVGPSRNF.

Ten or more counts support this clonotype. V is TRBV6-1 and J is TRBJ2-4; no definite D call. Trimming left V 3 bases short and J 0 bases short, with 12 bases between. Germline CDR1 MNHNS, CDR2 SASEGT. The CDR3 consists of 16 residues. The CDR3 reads CASSDAQILAKNIQYF. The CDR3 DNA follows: TGTGCCAGCAGTGATGCCCAAATTTTAGCCAAAAACATTCAGTACTTC.

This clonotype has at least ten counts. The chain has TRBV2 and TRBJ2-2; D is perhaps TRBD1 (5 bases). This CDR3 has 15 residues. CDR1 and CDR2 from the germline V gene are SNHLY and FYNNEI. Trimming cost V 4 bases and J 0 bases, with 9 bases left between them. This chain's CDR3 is CASSGGRANTGELFF. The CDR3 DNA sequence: TGTGCCAGCAGTGGGGGCAGAGCGAACACCGGGGAGCTGTTTTTT. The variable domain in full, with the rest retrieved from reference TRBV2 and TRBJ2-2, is EPEVTQTPSHQVTQMGQEVILRCVPISNHLYFYWYRQILGQKVEFLVSFYNNEISEKSEIFDDQFSVERPDGSNFTLKIRSTKLEDSAMYFCASSGGRANTGELFFGEGSRLTVL.

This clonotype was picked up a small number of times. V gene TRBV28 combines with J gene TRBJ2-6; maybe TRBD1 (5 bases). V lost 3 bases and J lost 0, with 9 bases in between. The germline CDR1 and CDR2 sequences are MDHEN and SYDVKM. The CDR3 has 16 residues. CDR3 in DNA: TGTGCCAGCAGTTTCTCAGGGTTCTCTGGGGCCAACGTCCTGACTTTC. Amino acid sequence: CASSFSGFSGANVLTF.

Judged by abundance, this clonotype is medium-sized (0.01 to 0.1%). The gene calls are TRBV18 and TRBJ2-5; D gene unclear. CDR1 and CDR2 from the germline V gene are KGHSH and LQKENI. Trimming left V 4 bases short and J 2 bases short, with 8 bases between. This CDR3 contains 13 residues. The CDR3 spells CASSHSLQETQYF. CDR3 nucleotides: TGTGCCAGCTCACACTCACTTCAAGAGACCCAGTACTTC. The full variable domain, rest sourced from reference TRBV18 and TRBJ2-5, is NAGVMQNPRHLVRRRGQEARLRCSPMKGHSHVYWYRQLPEEGLKFMVYLQKENIIDESGMPKERFSAEFPKEGPSILRIQQVVRGDSAAYFCASSHSLQETQYFGPGTRLLVL.

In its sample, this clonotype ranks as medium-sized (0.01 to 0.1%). CDR3 protein: CASRGTGGSPLHF. The CDR3 nucleotides are TGTGCCAGCAGGGGGACAGGGGGTTCACCCCTCCACTTT. The chain links TRBV6-1 to TRBJ1-6; 11 bases map to TRBD1. V was pared by 6 bases and J by 9 bases, with 1 base of the junction left unmatched. CDR3 length: 13 residues. Germline CDR1 MNHNS, CDR2 SASEGT.

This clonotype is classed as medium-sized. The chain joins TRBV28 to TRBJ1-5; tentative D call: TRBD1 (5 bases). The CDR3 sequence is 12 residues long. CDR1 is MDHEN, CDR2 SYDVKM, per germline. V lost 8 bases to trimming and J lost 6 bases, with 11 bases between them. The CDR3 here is CASHRFAQPQHF. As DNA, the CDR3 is TGTGCCAGCCACAGGTTCGCTCAGCCCCAGCATTTT.

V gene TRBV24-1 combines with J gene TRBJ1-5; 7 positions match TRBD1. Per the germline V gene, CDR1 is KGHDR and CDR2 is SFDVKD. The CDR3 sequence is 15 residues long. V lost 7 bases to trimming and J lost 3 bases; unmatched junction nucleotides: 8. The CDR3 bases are TGTGCCACCAGCCCCGGGGACAGTTACAATCAGCCCCAGCATTTT. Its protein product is CATSPGDSYNQPQHF.

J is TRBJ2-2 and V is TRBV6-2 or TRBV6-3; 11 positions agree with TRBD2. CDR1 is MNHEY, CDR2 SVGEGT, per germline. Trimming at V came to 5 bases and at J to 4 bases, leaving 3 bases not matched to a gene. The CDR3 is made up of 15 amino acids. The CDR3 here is CASSRLAGRTGELFF. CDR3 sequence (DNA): TGTGCCAGCAGTAGACTAGCGGGGCGCACCGGGGAGCTGTTTTTT.

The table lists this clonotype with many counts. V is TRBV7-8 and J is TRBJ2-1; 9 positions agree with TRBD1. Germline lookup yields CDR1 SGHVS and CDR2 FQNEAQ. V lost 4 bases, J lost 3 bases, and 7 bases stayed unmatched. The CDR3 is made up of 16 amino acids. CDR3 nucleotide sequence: TGTGCCAGCAGCTCTCCAGGACAGGGGAACTACAATGAGCAGTTCTTC. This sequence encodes CASSSPGQGNYNEQFF.

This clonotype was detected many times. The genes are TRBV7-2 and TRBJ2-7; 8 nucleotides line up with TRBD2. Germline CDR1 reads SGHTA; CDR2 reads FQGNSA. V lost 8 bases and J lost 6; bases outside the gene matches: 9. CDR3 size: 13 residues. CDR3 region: CASRRGGESEQYF. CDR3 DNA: TGTGCCAGCCGTCGGGGGGGCGAATCCGAGCAGTACTTC.